A few counts support the clone carrying this TCR beta chain. The record originates from a study of spatial heterogeneity in lung cancer. Study overall: Compared with alpha-chain sequences, beta-chain sequences were consistently detected in greater numbers. Every unique TCR and UMI combination, on average, appeared more than ten times in raw reads.

Specified time point: sample taken at primary tumor resection. Sequencing covered unsorted whole RNA taken from tumor, nontumor lung or frozen PBMC. Donation came from some 73 patients with untreated early-stage non-small cell lung cancer. From germline, CDR1 is DFQATT and CDR2 SNEGSKA (reference sequence). The CDR3 is made up of 17 amino acids. V lost 5 bases to trimming and J lost 4 bases; unmatched junction nucleotides: 14. TCRdb reanalysed the 5' RACE reads using MiXCR and keeps one entry per CDR3 protein. The sample consists of about 50,000 distinct CDR3 sequences, less than 9% of them appearing once.

Material: PBMCs, obtained at surgery. This clonotype originated in a female donor with early-stage non-small cell lung cancer. The V gene is TRBV20-1, the J gene TRBJ2-2; 9 nucleotides agree with TRBD2. CDR3 DNA: TGCAGTGCTGGGACCGGGACTAGCTTGGGTGGCACCGGGGAGCTGTTTTTT. Protein: CSAGTGTSLGGTGELFF.